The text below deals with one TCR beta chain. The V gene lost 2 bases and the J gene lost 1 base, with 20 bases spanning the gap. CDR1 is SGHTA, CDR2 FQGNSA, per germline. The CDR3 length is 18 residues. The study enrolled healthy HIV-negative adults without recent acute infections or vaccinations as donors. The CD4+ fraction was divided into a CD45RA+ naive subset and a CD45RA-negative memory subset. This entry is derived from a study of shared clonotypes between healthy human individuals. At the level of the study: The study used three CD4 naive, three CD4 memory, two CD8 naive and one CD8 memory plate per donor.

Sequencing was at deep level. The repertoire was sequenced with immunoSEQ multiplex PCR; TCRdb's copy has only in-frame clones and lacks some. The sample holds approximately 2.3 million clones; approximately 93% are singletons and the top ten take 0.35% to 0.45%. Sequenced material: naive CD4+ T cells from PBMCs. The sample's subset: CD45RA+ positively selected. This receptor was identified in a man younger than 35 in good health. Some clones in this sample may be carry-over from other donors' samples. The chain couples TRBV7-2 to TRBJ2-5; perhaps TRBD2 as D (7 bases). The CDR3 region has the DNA TGTGCCAGCAGCTTAATGGGAGGGGGGTTCTTAAGCCAAGAGACCCAGTACTTC. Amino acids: CASSLMGGGFLSQETQYF.